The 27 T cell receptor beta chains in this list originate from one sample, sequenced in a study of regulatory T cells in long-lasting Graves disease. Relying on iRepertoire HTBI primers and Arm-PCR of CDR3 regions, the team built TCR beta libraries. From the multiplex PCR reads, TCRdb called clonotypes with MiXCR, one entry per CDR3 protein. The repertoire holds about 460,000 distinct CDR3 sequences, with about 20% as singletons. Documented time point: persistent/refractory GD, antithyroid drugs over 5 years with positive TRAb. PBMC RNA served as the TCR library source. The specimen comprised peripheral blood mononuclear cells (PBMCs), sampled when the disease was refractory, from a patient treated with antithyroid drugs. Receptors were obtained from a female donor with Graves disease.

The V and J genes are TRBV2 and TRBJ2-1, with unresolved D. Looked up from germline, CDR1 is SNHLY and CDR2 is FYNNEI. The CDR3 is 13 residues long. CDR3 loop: CASRLGSYNEQFF. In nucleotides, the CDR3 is TGTGCGAGTAGACTGGGCTCCTACAATGAGCAGTTCTTC.

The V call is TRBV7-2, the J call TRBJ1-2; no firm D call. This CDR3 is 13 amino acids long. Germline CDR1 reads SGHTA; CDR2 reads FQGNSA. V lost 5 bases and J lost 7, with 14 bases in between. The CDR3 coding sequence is TGTGCCAGCAGCGGTGAGTCGGACCGTGGCTACACCTTC. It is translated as CASSGESDRGYTF.

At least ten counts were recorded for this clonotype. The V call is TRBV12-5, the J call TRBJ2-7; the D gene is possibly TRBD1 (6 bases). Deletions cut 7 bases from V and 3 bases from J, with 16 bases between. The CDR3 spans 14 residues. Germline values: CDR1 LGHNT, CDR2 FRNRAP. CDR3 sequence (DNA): TGTGCTAGTGCAGTACAGGGAACTCGCTACGAGCAGTACTTC. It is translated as CASAVQGTRYEQYF.

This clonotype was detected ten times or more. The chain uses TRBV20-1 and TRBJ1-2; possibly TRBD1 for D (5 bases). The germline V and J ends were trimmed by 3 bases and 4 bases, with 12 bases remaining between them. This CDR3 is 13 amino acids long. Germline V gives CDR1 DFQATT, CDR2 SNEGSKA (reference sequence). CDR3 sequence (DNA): TGCAGTGCTAGTCAAACAGGAATCTATGGCTACACCTTC. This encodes CSASQTGIYGYTF.

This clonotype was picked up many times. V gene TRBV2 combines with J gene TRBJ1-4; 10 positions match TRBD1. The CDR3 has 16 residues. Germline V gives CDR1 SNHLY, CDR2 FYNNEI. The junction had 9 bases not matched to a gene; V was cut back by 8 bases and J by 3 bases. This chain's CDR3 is CASDWTGGASNEKLFF. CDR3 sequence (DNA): TGTGCCAGCGACTGGACAGGGGGAGCGTCTAATGAAAAACTGTTTTTT.

This chain's CDR3 is CASSSGTFYGYTF. CDR3 nucleotide sequence: TGTGCCAGCAGCTCCGGGACATTCTATGGCTACACCTTC. The chain has TRBV7-9 and TRBJ1-2, with D perhaps matching TRBD1 (6 bases). The V gene's germline CDR1 is SEHNR and CDR2 FQNEAQ (reference sequence). The CDR3 runs to 13 residues. Trimming pared 4 bases from V and 4 bases from J, leaving 10 bases between.

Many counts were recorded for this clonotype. This CDR3 reads CARTSGSSKNIQYF. In DNA, the CDR3 is TGTGCCAGAACTAGCGGGAGTTCCAAAAACATTCAGTACTTC. V and J are TRBV2 and TRBJ2-4; 11 bases fit TRBD2. Germline V gene sequence: CDR1 SNHLY, CDR2 FYNNEI. This CDR3 region has 14 residues. With 9 bases clipped from V and 2 bases from J, the junction kept 3 bases outside the gene matches.

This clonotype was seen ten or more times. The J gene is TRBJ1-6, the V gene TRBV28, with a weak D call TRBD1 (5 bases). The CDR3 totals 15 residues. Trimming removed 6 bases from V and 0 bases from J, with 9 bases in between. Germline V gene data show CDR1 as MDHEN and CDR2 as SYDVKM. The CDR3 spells CASRGVSSYNSPLHF. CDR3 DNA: TGTGCCAGCAGGGGGGTCAGCTCCTATAATTCACCCCTCCACTTT. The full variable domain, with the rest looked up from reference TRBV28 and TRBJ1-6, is DVKVTQSSRYLVKRTGEKVFLECVQDMDHENMFWYRQDPGLGLRLIYFSYDVKMKEKGDIPEGYSVSREKKERFSLILESASTNQTSMYLCASRGVSSYNSPLHFGNGTRLTVT.

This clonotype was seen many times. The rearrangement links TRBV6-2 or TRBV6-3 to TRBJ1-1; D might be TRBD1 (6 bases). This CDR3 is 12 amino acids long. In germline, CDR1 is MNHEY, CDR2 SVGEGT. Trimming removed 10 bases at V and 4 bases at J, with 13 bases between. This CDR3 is CATLVRGTEAFF. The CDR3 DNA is TGTGCCACCTTAGTCAGGGGCACTGAAGCTTTCTTT.

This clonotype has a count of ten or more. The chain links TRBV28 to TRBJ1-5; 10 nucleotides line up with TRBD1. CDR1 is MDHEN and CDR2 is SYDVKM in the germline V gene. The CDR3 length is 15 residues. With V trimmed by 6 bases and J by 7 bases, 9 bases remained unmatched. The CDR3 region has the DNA TGTGCCAGCAGCCGATCGGACAGGGGGAGACAGCCCCAGCATTTT. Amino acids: CASSRSDRGRQPQHF.

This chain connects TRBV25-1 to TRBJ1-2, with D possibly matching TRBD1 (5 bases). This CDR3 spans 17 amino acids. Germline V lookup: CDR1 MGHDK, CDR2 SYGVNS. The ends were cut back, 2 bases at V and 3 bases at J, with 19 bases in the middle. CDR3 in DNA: TGTGCCAGCAGTGAAAAACCGGGACCCTCGGACGACTATGGCTACACCTTC. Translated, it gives CASSEKPGPSDDYGYTF.

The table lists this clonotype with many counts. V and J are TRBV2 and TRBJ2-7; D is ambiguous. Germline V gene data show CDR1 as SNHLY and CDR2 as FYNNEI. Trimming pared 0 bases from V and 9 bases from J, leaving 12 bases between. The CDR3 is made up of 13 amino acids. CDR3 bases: TGTGCCAGCAGTGAAGCTGGGGAAGCTGGGCAGTACTTC. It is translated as CASSEAGEAGQYF.

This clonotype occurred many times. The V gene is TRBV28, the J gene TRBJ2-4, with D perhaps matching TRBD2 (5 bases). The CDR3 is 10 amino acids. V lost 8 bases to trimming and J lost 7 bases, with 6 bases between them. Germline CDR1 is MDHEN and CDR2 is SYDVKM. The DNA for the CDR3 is TGTGCCAGCGGGGAGAACATTCAGTACTTC. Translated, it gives CASGENIQYF.

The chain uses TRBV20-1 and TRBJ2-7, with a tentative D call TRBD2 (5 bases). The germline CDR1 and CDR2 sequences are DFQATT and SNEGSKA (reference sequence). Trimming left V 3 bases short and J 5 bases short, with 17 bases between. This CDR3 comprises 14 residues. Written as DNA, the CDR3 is TGCAGTGCTAGGGGGAGTTTCTCTAAACACGAGCAGTACTTC. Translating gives CSARGSFSKHEQYF.

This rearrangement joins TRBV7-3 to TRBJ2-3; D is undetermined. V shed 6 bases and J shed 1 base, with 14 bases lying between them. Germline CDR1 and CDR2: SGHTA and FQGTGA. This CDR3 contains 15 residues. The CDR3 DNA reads TGTGCCAGCAGTCCTTCCAGGTTTGGCACAGATACGCAGTATTTT. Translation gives CASSPSRFGTDTQYF.

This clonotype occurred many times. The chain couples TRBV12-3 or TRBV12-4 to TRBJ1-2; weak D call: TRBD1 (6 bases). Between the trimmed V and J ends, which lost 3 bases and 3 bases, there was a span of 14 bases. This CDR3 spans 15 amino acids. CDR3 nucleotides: TGTGCCAGCAGTTTGGTCAGGGGAGTTTACTATGGCTACACCTTC. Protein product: CASSLVRGVYYGYTF.

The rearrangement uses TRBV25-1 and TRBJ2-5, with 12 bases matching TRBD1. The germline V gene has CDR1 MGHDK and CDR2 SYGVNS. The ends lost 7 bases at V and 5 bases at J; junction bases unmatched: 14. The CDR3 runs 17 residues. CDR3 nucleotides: TGTGCCAGCACTCCACCTCCGGGACAGGGGGCAGGGGAGACCCAGTACTTC. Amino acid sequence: CASTPPPGQGAGETQYF.

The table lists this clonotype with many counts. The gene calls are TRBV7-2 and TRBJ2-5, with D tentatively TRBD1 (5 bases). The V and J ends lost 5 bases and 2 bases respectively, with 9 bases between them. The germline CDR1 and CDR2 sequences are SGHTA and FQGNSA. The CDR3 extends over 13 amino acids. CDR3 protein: CASSLTAQETQYF. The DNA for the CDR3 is TGTGCCAGCAGCCTGACAGCGCAAGAGACCCAGTACTTC.

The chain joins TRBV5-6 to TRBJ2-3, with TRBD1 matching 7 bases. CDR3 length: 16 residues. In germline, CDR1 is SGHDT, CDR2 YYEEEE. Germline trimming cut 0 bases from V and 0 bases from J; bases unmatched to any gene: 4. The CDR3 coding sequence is TGTGCCAGCAGCTTGGCCAAGGACAGGAGCACAGATACGCAGTATTTT. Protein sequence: CASSLAKDRSTDTQYF.

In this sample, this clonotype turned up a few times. CDR3 in DNA: TGTGCCAGCAGCTCATCGGGACAGGACACCGGGGAGCTGTTTTTT. As protein: CASSSSGQDTGELFF. The chain employs TRBV7-3 and TRBJ2-2; 8 positions agree with TRBD1. The junction had 4 bases not matched to a gene; V was cut back by 4 bases and J by 3 bases. This CDR3 contains 15 residues. Germline values: CDR1 SGHTA, CDR2 FQGTGA.

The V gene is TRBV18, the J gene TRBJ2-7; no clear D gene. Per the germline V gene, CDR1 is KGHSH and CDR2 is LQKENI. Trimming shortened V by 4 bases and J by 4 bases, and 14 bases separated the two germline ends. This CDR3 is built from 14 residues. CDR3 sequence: CASSRKAGEYEQYF. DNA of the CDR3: TGTGCCAGCTCACGGAAAGCAGGAGAATACGAGCAGTACTTC.

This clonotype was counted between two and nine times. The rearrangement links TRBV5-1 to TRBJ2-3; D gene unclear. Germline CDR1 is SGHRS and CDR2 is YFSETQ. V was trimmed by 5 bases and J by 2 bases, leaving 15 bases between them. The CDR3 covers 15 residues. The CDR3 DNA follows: TGCGCCAGCAGGAAAACCGAGAGTGTCACAGATACGCAGTATTTT. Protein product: CASRKTESVTDTQYF.

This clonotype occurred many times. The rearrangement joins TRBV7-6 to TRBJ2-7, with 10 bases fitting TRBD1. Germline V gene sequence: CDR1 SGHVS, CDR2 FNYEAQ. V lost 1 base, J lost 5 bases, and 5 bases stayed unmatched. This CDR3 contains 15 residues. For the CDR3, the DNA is TGTGCCAGCAGCTTAGATGGGACAGGGGAGCACGAGCAGTACTTC. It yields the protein CASSLDGTGEHEQYF.

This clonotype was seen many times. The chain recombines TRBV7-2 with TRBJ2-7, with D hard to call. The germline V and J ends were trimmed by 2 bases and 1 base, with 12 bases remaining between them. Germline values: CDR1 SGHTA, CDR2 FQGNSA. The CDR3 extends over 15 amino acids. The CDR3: CASSLSFDRSYEQYF. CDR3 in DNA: TGTGCCAGCAGCTTAAGCTTTGACCGATCCTACGAGCAGTACTTC. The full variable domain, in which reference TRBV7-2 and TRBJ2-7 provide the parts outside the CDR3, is GAGVSQSPSNKVTEKGKDVELRCDPISGHTALYWYRQSLGQGLEFLIYFQGNSAPDKSGLPSDRFSAERTGGSVSTLTIQRTQQEDSAVYLCASSLSFDRSYEQYFGPGTRLTVT.

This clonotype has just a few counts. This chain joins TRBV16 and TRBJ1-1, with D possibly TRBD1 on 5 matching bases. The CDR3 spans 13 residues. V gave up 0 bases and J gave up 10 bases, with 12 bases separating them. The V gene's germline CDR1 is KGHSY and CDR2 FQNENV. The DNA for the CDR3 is TGTGCCAGCAGCCAATCTTGGGGCCAGGGAGCTTTCTTT. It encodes CASSQSWGQGAFF.

CDR3 in DNA: TGTGCCAGCAGCTCGACAAGGAGCATCTACGAGCAGTACTTC. This encodes CASSSTRSIYEQYF. The chain joins TRBV7-2 to TRBJ2-7; D is uncertain. Germline V gives CDR1 SGHTA, CDR2 FQGNSA. V was cut by 4 bases and J by 3 bases, with 13 bases left in between. The CDR3 extends over 14 amino acids.

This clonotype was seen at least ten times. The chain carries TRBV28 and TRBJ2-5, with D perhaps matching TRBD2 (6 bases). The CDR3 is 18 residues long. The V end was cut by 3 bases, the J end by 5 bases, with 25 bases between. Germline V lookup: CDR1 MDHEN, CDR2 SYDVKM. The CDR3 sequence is CASSFVNSPGEVGETQYF. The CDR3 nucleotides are TGTGCCAGCAGTTTCGTAAATTCTCCGGGGGAGGTCGGTGAGACCCAGTACTTC.